This TCR beta chain was recorded in a study of blood T cell repertoires in COVID-19. Original analysis: Reference gene primers were amplified, and this amplification served to estimate nucleated cell counts. Generated by immunoSEQ multiplex PCR, the TCRdb table keeps only in-frame clones and is missing some. V and J calls and clone size come straight from that table; D and trimming were deduced from the DNA. The sample records 250,000 to 350,000 clones, approximately 88% being singletons. This CDR3 is built from 14 residues. Germline loops: CDR1 SNHLY, CDR2 FYNNEI. V lost 6 bases to trimming and J lost 5 bases; unmatched junction nucleotides: 6.

Input material: peripheral blood. This chain joins TRBV2 and TRBJ1-5, with 8 bases that match TRBD1. The receptor comes from a woman in her thirties who had recovered from COVID-19. CDR3 bases: TGTGCCAGCAGCGGACAGGGTGGGCATCAGCCCCAGCATTTT. Translated: CASSGQGGHQPQHF.